This TCR beta chain was captured by sequencing in a study of T cells in Graves' hyperthyroidism and ophthalmopathy. The investigators amplified TCR beta CDR3 regions from RNA transcripts. RT-PCR in the first round (using the HTBI primer set) targeted the TCR CDR3. TCRdb reanalysed the multiplex PCR reads using MiXCR and keeps one entry per CDR3 protein. The sample gives fewer than 350,000 distinct CDR3 sequences, roughly 20% of which show up once; roughly 49% is in the top ten. V shed 4 bases and J 7 bases; nucleotides not matched to a gene: 16. The germline CDR1 and CDR2 sequences are SGHTA and FQGNSA. CDR3 size: 17 residues. This clonotype has ten or more counts.

Sequenced input: blood. The clonotype was recovered from a woman aged 45-60 years with Graves' hyperthyroidism. The rearrangement joins TRBV7-2 to TRBJ2-3, with 8 bases that match TRBD1. Here the CDR3 DNA reads TGTGCCAGCAGCTCGCGACAGGGGAGGATGGTGGGTCATACGCAGTATTTT. Translated, it gives CASSSRQGRMVGHTQYF.